This TCR beta chain was retrieved from a study of blood T cell repertoires in COVID-19. Across the whole study: COVID-19 samples, acute and convalescent, were from the United States, Italy and Spain. Nucleic acid was either cDNA or gDNA, and it came from T cells, B-cell-depleted T cells, or PBMCs.

This table comes from immunoSEQ multiplex PCR, and its TCRdb copy is limited to in-frame clones, with some not included. The sample yields some 130,000 clones, about 76% seen once. The germline CDR1 and CDR2 sequences are LNHDA and SQIVND (reference sequence). The CDR3 extends over 14 amino acids. The V gene end was trimmed by 6 bases and the J gene end by 4 bases; junction bases not matched to a gene: 3. This clone has only one observation. The rearrangement joins TRBV19 to TRBJ2-1; 10 bases agree with TRBD2. The source material was peripheral blood. The TCR originated in a woman aged 55-69 years with active or convalescent COVID-19. The CDR3 is CASRAGGGYNEQFF. The CDR3 DNA sequence: TGTGCCAGTAGAGCGGGAGGGGGGTACAATGAGCAGTTCTTC.